Presented here are 18 T cell receptor beta chains from one specimen sequenced in a study of cytomegalovirus exposure and HLA in healthy donors. Use of 60 Vbeta and 13 Jbeta primers characterized the PCR. Sequenced by immunoSEQ multiplex PCR; TCRdb stores in-frame clones only, minus some. The sample shows over 100,000 clones, around 69% of them seen only once. What was sequenced was PBMCs. The receptors were gathered from a woman aged 40 to 50 in good health and CMV-seropositive.

This rearrangement joins TRBV27 to TRBJ1-2; perhaps TRBD1 as D (5 bases). Per germline, CDR1 MNHEY and CDR2 SMNVEV (reference sequence). This CDR3 has 16 residues. Between the trimmed V and J ends, which lost 2 bases and 1 base, there was a span of 14 bases. CDR3 protein: CASSLKAPQGNYGYTF. The CDR3 nucleotides are TGTGCCAGCAGTTTAAAGGCCCCCCAGGGTAACTATGGCTACACCTTC.

The V gene is TRBV10-1, the J gene TRBJ1-2, with TRBD1 matching 9 bases. V was pared by 9 bases and J by 7 bases, with 0 bases of the junction left unmatched. This CDR3 is 10 amino acids long. The germline V gene has CDR1 WNHNN and CDR2 SYGVQD (reference sequence). The chain's CDR3 is CARTGGGYTF. CDR3 DNA: TGCGCCAGGACAGGGGGTGGCTACACCTTC.

This chain links TRBV10-3 with TRBJ2-4; 11 bases are a match to TRBD2. The germline V gene has CDR1 ENHRY and CDR2 SYGVKD. The V gene end was trimmed by 4 bases and the J gene end by 6 bases; junction bases not matched to a gene: 5. The length of the CDR3 is 15 residues. In DNA form, the CDR3 reads TGTGCCATCAGTGTGACTAGCGGGATAACAAACATTCAGTACTTC. Protein sequence: CAISVTSGITNIQYF.

This clone is a singleton in its sample. The chain has TRBV5-1 and TRBJ1-3; 8 bases are a match to TRBD1. CDR1 is SGHRS, CDR2 YFSETQ, per germline. The CDR3 totals 15 residues. The V gene end was trimmed by 4 bases and the J gene end by 0 bases; junction bases not matched to a gene: 3. The CDR3 DNA reads as TGCGCCAGCAGCCCGGACAGGGCCTCTGGAAACACCATATATTTT. Its translation is CASSPDRASGNTIYF. Filled out from reference TRBV5-1 and TRBJ1-3, the complete variable domain reads KAGVTQTPRYLIKTRGQQVTLSCSPISGHRSVSWYQQTPGQGLQFLFEYFSETQRNKGNFPGRFSGRQFSNSRSEMNVSTLELGDSALYLCASSPDRASGNTIYFGEGSWLTVV.

This clone turned up a few times. The chain recombines TRBV25-1 with TRBJ2-5; possibly TRBD2 for D (5 bases). V was cut by 3 bases and J by 2 bases, with 13 bases left in between. Per germline, CDR1 MGHDK and CDR2 SYGVNS. CDR3 size: 15 residues. The CDR3 DNA sequence: TGTGCCAGCAGTGACCTCCGGACTCTACAAGAGACCCAGTACTTC. Residues: CASSDLRTLQETQYF.

This clone showed up just a few times. The gene calls are TRBV5-1 and TRBJ2-5; possible D gene TRBD2, 6 bases. Germline lookup yields CDR1 SGHRS and CDR2 YFSETQ. Trimming took off 5 bases at V and 5 bases at J, with 19 bases between the two ends. This CDR3 spans 15 amino acids. CDR3 sequence reads: CASRGEEVGSETQYF. The CDR3 coding sequence is TGCGCCAGCAGGGGGGAGGAGGTTGGTTCGGAGACCCAGTACTTC.

This clone has a handful of counts. A read error may produce the germline difference seen at one junction end. This rearrangement joins TRBV7-9 to TRBJ1-5; no reliable D call. Germline V gene lookup returns CDR1 SEHNR and CDR2 FQNEAQ (reference sequence). This CDR3 spans 15 amino acids. The CDR3 nucleotides read TGTTCCAGCAGCATATCTGAGGGCGGCAATCAGCCCCAGCATTTT. Its protein product is CSSSISEGGNQPQHF.

The chain uses TRBV2 and TRBJ2-2; TRBD1 matches 11 bases. CDR1 and CDR2 from the germline V gene are SNHLY and FYNNEI. Losses at the gene ends were 4 bases for V and 7 bases for J; bases not matched to a gene: 5. This CDR3 spans 15 amino acids. DNA for the CDR3: TGTGCCAGCAGTGGGGGACAGGGGGGGATCGGGGAGCTGTTTTTT. Translated, it gives CASSGGQGGIGELFF.

This rearrangement joins TRBV28 to TRBJ1-1; D is ambiguous. Germline CDR1 reads MDHEN; CDR2 reads SYDVKM. The V end lost 11 bases, the J end lost 4 bases, and 11 bases lay between the germline ends. The CDR3 totals 11 residues. The CDR3 coding sequence is TGTGCCCCACCGGAGGGCACTGAAGCTTTCTTT. Translated: CAPPEGTEAFF.

V is TRBV14 and J is TRBJ2-3; 7 bases agree with TRBD2. The CDR3 consists of 15 residues. J lost 3 bases, V lost 4 bases, and 7 bases had no gene match. Germline-derived CDR1 and CDR2 are SGHDN and FVKESK. As DNA, the CDR3 is TGTGCCAGCAGCCCTGGAGCTAGCGGAACAGATACGCAGTATTTT. Amino acids: CASSPGASGTDTQYF.

J is TRBJ1-1 and V is TRBV27; D is perhaps TRBD1 (6 bases). This CDR3 comprises 20 residues. The germline V and J ends were trimmed by 4 bases and 1 base, with 28 bases remaining between them. Germline CDR1 is MNHEY and CDR2 is SMNVEV (reference sequence). CDR3 loop: CASSSAQGSGILGGNTEAFF. The DNA for the CDR3 is TGTGCCAGCAGTTCCGCCCAGGGGTCAGGAATTCTTGGGGGGAACACTGAAGCTTTCTTT.

The J gene is TRBJ1-1, the V gene TRBV5-1; 11 bases fit TRBD1. CDR1 and CDR2 (germline): SGHRS, YFSETQ. J was trimmed by 4 bases and V by 2 bases; bases with no gene match: 1. The CDR3 loop spans 14 amino acids. CDR3 amino acids: CASSFGQGATEAFF. As DNA, the CDR3 is TGCGCCAGCAGCTTCGGACAGGGGGCCACTGAAGCTTTCTTT.

The chain couples TRBV27 to TRBJ1-6; tentatively, D is TRBD1 (6 bases). Trimming cost V 7 bases and J 8 bases, with 21 bases left between them. The CDR3 runs to 16 residues. CDR1 is MNHEY, CDR2 SMNVEV, per germline (reference sequence). DNA for the CDR3: TGTGCCAGCAAGACAGGAAGAGGGAGTTTCGATTCACCCCTCCACTTT. This gives the protein CASKTGRGSFDSPLHF.

The chain combines TRBV4-1 with TRBJ1-1; TRBD1 might be the D (5 bases). This CDR3 spans 13 amino acids. Trimming cost V 4 bases and J 11 bases, with 17 bases left between them. In germline, CDR1 is MGHRA, CDR2 YSYEKL. For the CDR3, the DNA is TGCGCCAGCAGCCTCGAACGGTCACACAGGGCTTTCTTT. This encodes CASSLERSHRAFF.

This clone is medium-sized by share. The chain links TRBV7-6 to TRBJ2-2; 10 bases line up with TRBD2. The CDR3 consists of 17 residues. V shed 6 bases, J shed 5 bases, and the junction held 12 bases outside the gene matches. Germline V gene data show CDR1 as SGHVS and CDR2 as FNYEAQ. The DNA for the CDR3 is TGTGCCAGCAGAAGAACACAGCGGGAGGGCGGGACCGGGGAGCTGTTTTTT. This sequence encodes CASRRTQREGGTGELFF.

The chain has TRBV2 and TRBJ2-1; TRBD2 is a possible D gene (6 bases). This CDR3 is 15 amino acids long. Germline CDR1 and CDR2: SNHLY and FYNNEI. Deletions cut 2 bases from V and 9 bases from J, with 17 bases between. This chain's CDR3 is CASSELGLSFSEQFF. CDR3 nucleotides: TGTGCCAGCAGTGAATTGGGACTCTCTTTTTCTGAGCAGTTCTTC.

The chain couples TRBV27 to TRBJ2-1; D is uncertain. CDR1 is MNHEY and CDR2 is SMNVEV in the germline V gene (reference sequence). Trimming took off 3 bases at V and 0 bases at J, with 9 bases between the two ends. The CDR3 covers 15 residues. This chain's CDR3 is CASSFTRSSYNEQFF. In DNA form, the CDR3 reads TGTGCCAGCAGTTTCACAAGAAGCTCCTACAATGAGCAGTTCTTC.

V is TRBV30 and J is TRBJ2-2, with 8 positions matching TRBD2. The CDR3 is made up of 14 amino acids. Germline CDR1 reads GTSNPN; CDR2 reads SVGIG (reference sequence). J lost 4 bases, V lost 5 bases, and 6 bases had no gene match. Here the CDR3 reads CAWCRGGGTGELFF. In nucleotides, the CDR3 is TGTGCCTGGTGCCGGGGGGGCGGCACCGGGGAGCTGTTTTTT.